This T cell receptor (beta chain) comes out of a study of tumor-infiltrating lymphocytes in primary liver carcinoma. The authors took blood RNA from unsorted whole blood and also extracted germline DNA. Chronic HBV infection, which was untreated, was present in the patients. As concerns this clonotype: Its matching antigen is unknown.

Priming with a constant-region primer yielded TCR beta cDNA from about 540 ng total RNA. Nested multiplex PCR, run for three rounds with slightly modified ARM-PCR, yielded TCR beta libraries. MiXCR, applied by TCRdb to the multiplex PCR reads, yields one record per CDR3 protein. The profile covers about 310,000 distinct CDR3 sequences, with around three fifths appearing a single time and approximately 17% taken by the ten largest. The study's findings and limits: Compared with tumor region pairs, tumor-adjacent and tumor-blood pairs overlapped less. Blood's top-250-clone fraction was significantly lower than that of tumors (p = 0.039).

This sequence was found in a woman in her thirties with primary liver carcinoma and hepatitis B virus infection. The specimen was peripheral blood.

The CDR3 is CASSNRALNNEQFF. The CDR3 DNA reads TGTGCCAGCAGCAACCGGGCCCTTAACAATGAGCAGTTCTTC. This chain uses TRBV5-4 with TRBJ2-1, with D uncertain. The V and J ends lost 4 bases and 5 bases respectively, with 13 bases between them. CDR1 is SGHNT, CDR2 YYREEE, per germline (reference sequence). The CDR3 is 14 amino acids.